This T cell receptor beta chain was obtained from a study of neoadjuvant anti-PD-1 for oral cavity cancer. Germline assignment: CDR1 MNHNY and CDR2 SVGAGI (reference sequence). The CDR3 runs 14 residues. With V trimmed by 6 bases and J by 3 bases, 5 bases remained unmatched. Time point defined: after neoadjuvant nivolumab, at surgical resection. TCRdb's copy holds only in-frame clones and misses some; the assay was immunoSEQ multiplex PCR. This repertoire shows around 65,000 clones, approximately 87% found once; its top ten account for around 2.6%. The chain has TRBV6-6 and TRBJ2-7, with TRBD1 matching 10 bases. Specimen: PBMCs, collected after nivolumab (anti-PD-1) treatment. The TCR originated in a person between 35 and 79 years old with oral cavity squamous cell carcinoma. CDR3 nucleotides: TGTGCCAGCAGACGGGACAGGGGAGTCTACGAGCAGTACTTC. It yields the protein CASRRDRGVYEQYF.